The 18 T cell receptor beta chains in this list originate from one sample, sequenced in a study of shared clonotypes between healthy human individuals. This table comes from immunoSEQ multiplex PCR, and its TCRdb copy is limited to in-frame clones, with some not included. The sample holds hundreds of thousands of clones, about 91% seen once. Naive CD8 cells lacked CD45RO, underwent positive selection for CCR7 and left out terminally differentiated effector memory CD45RA+ cells. The sequencing input was naive CD8+ T cells sorted from blood. The receptor source for this set is a man aged 25 to 40 in good health.

The chain joins TRBV11-2 to TRBJ2-3; TRBD2 aligns across 10 bases. The trim removed 1 base at V and 4 bases at J, leaving 8 bases unmatched. The CDR3 contains 17 residues. The germline gives CDR1 SGHAT, CDR2 FQNNGV. In DNA, the CDR3 is TGTGCCAGCAGCTTAGCCGCTAGCGGGAGTGAAGCAGATACGCAGTATTTT. This gives the protein CASSLAASGSEADTQYF.

V is TRBV27 and J is TRBJ2-6; the D gene is possibly TRBD1 (6 bases). The CDR3 length is 15 residues. Trimming took 2 bases from V and 2 from J, leaving 7 bases between them. In germline, CDR1 is MNHEY, CDR2 SMNVEV (reference sequence). CDR3 amino acids: CASSLRGTGANVLTF. The CDR3 region has the DNA TGTGCCAGCAGTTTAAGGGGGACTGGGGCCAACGTCCTGACTTTC.

This clone came up once. This chain uses TRBV6-1 with TRBJ2-1, with 9 bases identical to TRBD2. Germline CDR1 and CDR2: MNHNS and SASEGT. Trimming cost V 4 bases and J 2 bases; bases outside gene matches: 3. The CDR3 runs 15 residues. Here the CDR3 reads CASSGLAEAYNEQFF. CDR3 in DNA: TGTGCCAGCAGTGGACTAGCGGAGGCCTACAATGAGCAGTTCTTC.

Here the CDR3 DNA reads TGTGCCAGCAGTTACGAGAATAACTATGGCTACACCTTC. Translation: CASSYENNYGYTF. The chain employs TRBV6-5 and TRBJ1-2; D is uncertain. This CDR3 region has 13 residues. Trimming stripped 2 bases from V and 1 base from J, with 5 bases between. Germline CDR1 reads MNHEY; CDR2 reads SVGAGI.

This chain uses TRBV30 with TRBJ1-5, with TRBD1 matching 9 bases. This CDR3 has 14 amino acids. Germline CDR1 and CDR2: GTSNPN and SVGIG (reference sequence). V was pared by 4 bases and J by 9 bases, with 10 bases of the junction left unmatched. The CDR3 DNA reads as TGTGCCTGGACGCCGGGACAGGGCACTCGGCCCCAGCATTTT. Its translation is CAWTPGQGTRPQHF.

The chain is built from TRBV27 and TRBJ2-1; TRBD2 is a possible D gene (5 bases). The length of the CDR3 is 14 residues. The ends were cut back, 5 bases at V and 5 bases at J, with 13 bases in the middle. Germline CDR1 MNHEY, CDR2 SMNVEV (reference sequence). The CDR3 loop reads CASSTLGSNNEQFF. The CDR3 nucleotides are TGTGCCAGCAGTACACTAGGATCAAACAATGAGCAGTTCTTC.

J is TRBJ2-3 and V is TRBV15; no clear D gene. CDR3 length equals 12 residues. Germline values: CDR1 LNHNV, CDR2 YYDKDF (reference sequence). V dropped 4 bases and J dropped 5 bases, with 7 bases sitting between them. The CDR3 reads CATSNTGDTQYF. The CDR3 DNA follows: TGTGCCACCAGCAACACTGGAGATACGCAGTATTTT.

The rearrangement links TRBV27 to TRBJ2-1, with 8 bases identical to TRBD2. V lost 2 bases and J lost 12; bases outside the gene matches: 12. Per germline, CDR1 MNHEY and CDR2 SMNVEV (reference sequence). CDR3 length: 15 residues. The CDR3 protein is CASSLPPGLGFRQFF. CDR3 nucleotides: TGTGCCAGCAGTTTACCACCGGGACTAGGATTCCGGCAGTTCTTC.

This clone was observed once. The chain employs TRBV30 and TRBJ2-7, with D tentatively TRBD2 (5 bases). Germline assignment: CDR1 GTSNPN and CDR2 SVGIG (reference sequence). This CDR3 spans 11 amino acids. This CDR3 is CALSASYEQYF. In nucleotides, the CDR3 is TGTGCGCTTAGCGCCTCCTACGAGCAGTACTTC.

On this clone itself: The same CDR3 is also encoded by other DNA sequences in this sample. The CDR3 coding sequence is TGCGCCAGCCAGACGGGGGACTACGAGCAGTACTTC. As protein: CASQTGDYEQYF. This chain links TRBV10-2 with TRBJ2-7; D might be TRBD2 (6 bases). The CDR3 has 12 residues. Looked up from germline, CDR1 is WSHSY and CDR2 is SAAADI. V was cut by 8 bases and J by 3 bases, with 11 bases left in between.

The rearrangement links TRBV27 to TRBJ2-2; D is possibly TRBD1 or TRBD2 (5 bases each). The V gene's germline CDR1 is MNHEY and CDR2 SMNVEV (reference sequence). Trimming removed 6 bases at V and 6 bases at J, with 17 bases between. The length of the CDR3 is 15 residues. CDR3 in DNA: TGTGCCAGCAGCTTAGGGGACGGGATCTCCGGGGAGCTGTTTTTT. Translated: CASSLGDGISGELFF.

Details on this clone: Mismatch with germline at one junction end may stem from a read error. The CDR3 DNA reads TGTGCTAGCAGCCCGGGGGCGGGAGGTTTGGATGAGCAGTTCTTC. Translating it yields CASSPGAGGLDEQFF. This sequence joins TRBV7-7 and TRBJ2-1, with TRBD2 identical over 8 bases. CDR1 is SSHAT, CDR2 FNYEAQ, per germline (reference sequence). CDR3 length: 15 residues.

V and J are TRBV7-9 and TRBJ2-7; no reliable D call. The CDR3 is 12 residues long. Trimming pared 4 bases from V and 9 bases from J, leaving 13 bases between. CDR1 is SEHNR and CDR2 is FQNEAQ in the germline V gene (reference sequence). CDR3 sequence reads: CASSSPGIGQYF. The CDR3 DNA sequence: TGTGCCAGCAGCTCCCCCGGAATTGGGCAGTACTTC.

The chain uses TRBV7-9 and TRBJ2-7, with 8 bases lining up with TRBD2. The length of the CDR3 is 15 residues. Trimming removed 2 bases from V and 4 bases from J; junction bases left unmatched: 7. Germline V gives CDR1 SEHNR, CDR2 FQNEAQ (reference sequence). CDR3 loop: CASSLPREGLYEQYF. The CDR3 DNA reads TGTGCCAGCAGCTTACCACGGGAGGGCCTTTACGAGCAGTACTTC.

Notes on this clone: The same CDR3 can be traced to other DNA sequences in this sample. This chain joins TRBV5-6 and TRBJ2-3; D remains ambiguous. CDR3 length: 12 amino acids. From germline, CDR1 is SGHDT and CDR2 YYEEEE. Deletions cut 3 bases from V and 4 bases from J, with 6 bases between. The CDR3 DNA reads as TGTGCCAGCAGCTCGGGCGCAGATACGCAGTATTTT. Translation: CASSSGADTQYF.

The J gene is TRBJ2-5, the V gene TRBV27; TRBD1 agrees at 8 bases. CDR1 is MNHEY, CDR2 SMNVEV, per germline (reference sequence). The CDR3 loop spans 13 amino acids. The V and J ends lost 8 bases and 1 base, in that order; junction bases with no gene match: 3. In DNA, the CDR3 is TGTGCCAGCTTAGGACAGGGCCAAGAGACCCAGTACTTC. Protein sequence: CASLGQGQETQYF.

The gene calls are TRBV30 and TRBJ1-1; D not resolved. Germline V gives CDR1 GTSNPN, CDR2 SVGIG (reference sequence). V dropped 5 bases and J dropped 0 bases, with 7 bases sitting between them. The CDR3 is 12 residues long. The DNA for the CDR3 is TGTGCCTGGGCCATCCTGAACACTGAAGCTTTCTTT. Residues: CAWAILNTEAFF.

The chain links TRBV19 to TRBJ2-1; D is ambiguous. The CDR3 sequence is 13 residues long. V lost 5 bases to trimming and J lost 5 bases, with 10 bases between them. Germline V CDR1 and CDR2: LNHDA, SQIVND (reference sequence). Here the CDR3 DNA reads TGTGCCAGTAGTCTCACCTACAACAATGAGCAGTTCTTC. Its translation: CASSLTYNNEQFF.